These 16 T cell receptor beta chains were all obtained from the same sample, sequenced in a study of T cells after yellow fever vaccination. A single record per CDR3 protein comes from TCRdb applying MiXCR to the 5' RACE reads. The sample holds a few hundred thousand distinct CDR3 sequences, less than 9% seen once. Specimen: CD4+ T cells sorted from PBMCs, collected 15 days after the yellow fever booster vaccination. The receptor source for this set is a man younger than 40 who received the YFV17D yellow fever vaccine.

The table lists this clonotype with a few counts. The V gene is TRBV12-3 or TRBV12-4, the J gene TRBJ2-7, with 8 bases identical to TRBD1. The trim removed 5 bases at V and 5 bases at J, leaving 5 bases unmatched. CDR3 size: 13 residues. The CDR3 nucleotides are TGTGCCAGCAGTGGACAGGGAGTGCACGAGCAGTACTTC. Encoded protein: CASSGQGVHEQYF.

The chain links TRBV7-2 to TRBJ2-1; TRBD2 matches 7 bases. CDR1 and CDR2 from the germline V gene are SGHTA and FQGNSA. The CDR3 sequence is 15 residues long. V was clipped by 5 bases and J by 2 bases; unmatched bases: 6. CDR3 amino acids: CASSTSTSPYNEQFF. CDR3 DNA sequence: TGTGCCAGCAGCACATCGACTAGCCCCTACAATGAGCAGTTCTTC.

The CDR3 loop reads CASSPGWSYEQYF. The CDR3 DNA reads TGTGCCAGCAGCCCCGGATGGTCCTACGAGCAGTACTTC. J is TRBJ2-7 and V is TRBV6-2 or TRBV6-3; no clear D gene. Germline loops: CDR1 MNHEY, CDR2 SVGEGT. CDR3 length equals 13 residues. Trimming took off 6 bases at V and 1 base at J, with 10 bases between the two ends.

The table lists this clonotype with a few counts. This chain joins TRBV5-1 and TRBJ2-7, with unresolved D. Trimming removed 0 bases at V and 3 bases at J, with 7 bases between. The CDR3 has 13 residues. Per the germline V gene, CDR1 is SGHRS and CDR2 is YFSETQ. The CDR3 DNA is TGCGCCAGCAGCTTGGACACCAACTACGAGCAGTACTTC. Its protein is CASSLDTNYEQYF.

In its sample, this clonotype was seen a few times. This rearrangement joins TRBV6-2 or TRBV6-3 to TRBJ1-6, with D perhaps matching TRBD1 (6 bases). The CDR3 length is 15 residues. The V gene lost 6 bases and the J gene lost 4 bases, with 13 bases spanning the gap. CDR1 MNHEY and CDR2 SVGEGT come from the germline V gene. In DNA, the CDR3 is TGTGCCAGCAGCCTCGACAGGCCGTATAATTCACCCCTCCACTTT. Its translation: CASSLDRPYNSPLHF.

At least ten counts were recorded for this clonotype. This chain links TRBV7-6 with TRBJ2-5; no clear D. The CDR3 length is 14 residues. CDR1 is SGHVS, CDR2 FNYEAQ, per germline. The germline V and J ends were trimmed by 1 base and 4 bases, with 10 bases remaining between them. The CDR3 nucleotides read TGTGCCAGCAGCTTAGTTGGAGTATCAGAGACCCAGTACTTC. It is translated as CASSLVGVSETQYF.

The chain links TRBV18 to TRBJ2-3; no firm D call. CDR1 is KGHSH and CDR2 is LQKENI in the germline V gene. The CDR3 runs 12 residues. Trimming stripped 8 bases from V and 3 bases from J, with 9 bases between. In DNA form, the CDR3 reads TGTGCCAGCACCCAAATGACAGATACGCAGTATTTT. Residues: CASTQMTDTQYF.

This clonotype was counted a few times. The chain combines TRBV5-4 with TRBJ2-2; TRBD1 matches at 12 bases. V shed 4 bases, J shed 3 bases, and the junction held 4 bases outside the gene matches. The CDR3 has 16 amino acids. CDR1 SGHNT and CDR2 YYREEE come from the germline V gene (reference sequence). The DNA for the CDR3 is TGTGCCAGCAGCAAGGGACAGGGGGCGGACACCGGGGAGCTGTTTTTT. It yields the protein CASSKGQGADTGELFF. The complete variable domain, with remaining parts taken from reference TRBV5-4 and TRBJ2-2, reads ETGVTQSPTHLIKTRGQQVTLRCSSQSGHNTVSWYQQALGQGPQFIFQYYREEENGRGNFPPRFSGLQFPNYSSELNVNALELDDSALYLCASSKGQGADTGELFFGEGSRLTVL.

The V call is TRBV24-1, the J call TRBJ2-1, with TRBD2 as a possible D gene (6 bases). Germline V gives CDR1 KGHDR, CDR2 SFDVKD. There are 16 residues in the CDR3. The V end was cut by 2 bases, the J end by 3 bases, with 13 bases between. CDR3: CATSDSGLNLYNEQFF. CDR3 bases: TGTGCCACCAGTGATTCGGGACTCAACCTCTACAATGAGCAGTTCTTC.

V is TRBV20-1 and J is TRBJ2-3; D is perhaps TRBD1 or TRBD2 (6 bases each). The ends were cut back, 7 bases at V and 5 bases at J, with 16 bases in the middle. The CDR3 spans 13 residues. Per the germline V gene, CDR1 is DFQATT and CDR2 is SNEGSKA (reference sequence). Written as DNA, the CDR3 is TGCAGTGACGGGGGCACTAAGGGAGATACGCAGTATTTT. Its protein product is CSDGGTKGDTQYF.

This clonotype has a count of ten or more. The chain employs TRBV7-2 and TRBJ2-4, with 12 positions matching TRBD2. Germline V CDR1 and CDR2: SGHTA, FQGNSA. Unmatched junction bases numbered 3, after V lost 5 bases and J lost 1 base. This CDR3 has 16 residues. The CDR3 sequence is CASSITSGRAKNIQYF. The CDR3 DNA reads as TGTGCCAGCAGCATCACTAGCGGGAGGGCCAAAAACATTCAGTACTTC.

V usage is TRBV7-9 and J usage is TRBJ2-2, with D perhaps assigned TRBD1 or TRBD2 (5 bases each). CDR1 is SEHNR, CDR2 FQNEAQ, per germline (reference sequence). Trimming took off 4 bases at V and 6 bases at J, with 18 bases between the two ends. This CDR3 region has 16 residues. The CDR3 nucleotides read TGTGCCAGCAGCTCAGGGCTGGCACTAGTAGCCGGGGAGCTGTTTTTT. Protein: CASSSGLALVAGELFF.

This clonotype has only a few counts. This chain uses TRBV19 with TRBJ1-1; D is undetermined. Germline assignment: CDR1 LNHDA and CDR2 SQIVND (reference sequence). This CDR3 spans 13 amino acids. Trimming took 1 base from V and 4 from J, leaving 7 bases between them. CDR3 bases: TGTGCCAGTAGTATAGGACGTGCCACTGAAGCTTTCTTT. Amino acids: CASSIGRATEAFF.

The chain is built from TRBV19 and TRBJ2-7; 14 nucleotides agree with TRBD2. Trimming took 8 bases from V and 2 from J; bases not matched to a gene: 8. The CDR3 is 16 residues long. Germline values: CDR1 LNHDA, CDR2 SQIVND (reference sequence). The CDR3: CASQGKTSGRAYEQYF. The CDR3 nucleotides read TGTGCCAGTCAAGGGAAGACTAGCGGGAGGGCCTACGAGCAGTACTTC.

The chain employs TRBV7-3 and TRBJ2-1; 7 bases agree with TRBD2. The CDR3 runs 17 residues. Looked up from germline, CDR1 is SGHTA and CDR2 is FQGTGA. Germline trimming cut 5 bases from V and 7 bases from J; bases unmatched to any gene: 17. The CDR3 nucleotides are TGTGCCAGCAGCCTCCAACCCTTGGGGGGGGGAGGGAATGAGCAGTTCTTC. It yields the protein CASSLQPLGGGGNEQFF. Combining the CDR3 with reference TRBV7-3 and TRBJ2-1 gives the whole variable domain GAGVSQTPSNKVTEKGKYVELRCDPISGHTALYWYRQSLGQGPEFLIYFQGTGAADDSGLPNDRFFAVRPEGSVSTLKIQRTERGDSAVYLCASSLQPLGGGGNEQFFGPGTRLTVL.

The table lists this clonotype with many counts. The chain links TRBV7-9 to TRBJ2-5, with TRBD2 matching 8 bases. Per germline, CDR1 SEHNR and CDR2 FQNEAQ (reference sequence). The CDR3 contains 15 residues. J gave up 4 bases and V 0 bases, and 4 bases lay outside the gene matches. The CDR3 loop reads CASSLAGLVGETQYF. As DNA, the CDR3 is TGTGCCAGCAGCTTAGCGGGACTAGTCGGAGAGACCCAGTACTTC.